Described below is a single T cell receptor (beta chain) sequence and its context. Antigen unknown. This sample was included in a study of identical twins. Study-wide points: Analyses of zero insertions could be partly confounded by invariant MAIT and iNKT cells.

cDNA molecules carried unique molecular identifiers, and template switching added a universal primer site. TCRdb ran MiXCR on the 5' RACE reads and lists one entry per CDR3 protein. The repertoire has around 500,000 distinct CDR3 sequences, approximately 14% of them found once; the top ten carry approximately 0.52%. This CDR3 is built from 14 residues. Germline loops: CDR1 KGHDR, CDR2 SFDVKD. V was shortened by 10 bases and J by 7 bases, with 20 bases between the two germline ends. This sample also belongs to another study, concerning yellow fever vaccine responses in identical twins.

This chain uses TRBV24-1 with TRBJ2-3; D remains unclear. The source material was CD4+ T cells sorted from blood. The receptor was derived from a woman under 30 in good health. The CDR3 region is CATKSVPGVNTQYF. The CDR3 DNA is TGTGCCACAAAATCAGTCCCAGGCGTTAATACGCAGTATTTT.